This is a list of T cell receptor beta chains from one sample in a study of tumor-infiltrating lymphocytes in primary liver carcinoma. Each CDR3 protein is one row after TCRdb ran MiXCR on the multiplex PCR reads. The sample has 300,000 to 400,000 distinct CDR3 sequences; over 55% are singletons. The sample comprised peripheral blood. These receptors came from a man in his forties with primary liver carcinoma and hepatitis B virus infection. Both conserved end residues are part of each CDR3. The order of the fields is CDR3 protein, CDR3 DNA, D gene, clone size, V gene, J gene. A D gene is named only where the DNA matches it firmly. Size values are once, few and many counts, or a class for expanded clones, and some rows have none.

CDR3 protein: CASSLGGYKQYF
CDR3 DNA: TGTGCCAGCAGCTTAGGGGGCTACAAGCAGTACTTC
D gene: NA
clone size: NA
V gene: TRBV7-9
J gene: TRBJ2-7

CDR3 protein: CSVIENTEAFF
CDR3 DNA: TGCAGCGTTATCGAGAACACTGAAGCTTTCTTT
D gene: NA
clone size: medium-sized
V gene: TRBV29-1
J gene: TRBJ1-1

CDR3 protein: CASNEKRGVTEAFF
CDR3 DNA: TGCGCCAGCAATGAGAAGAGGGGAGTCACTGAAGCTTTCTTT
D gene: NA
clone size: NA
V gene: TRBV10-2
J gene: TRBJ1-1

CDR3 protein: CASSSEGTEFLSVANVLTF
CDR3 DNA: TGCGCCAGCAGCTCCGAGGGGACAGAATTTCTCTCTGTGGCCAACGTCCTGACTTTC
D gene: TRBD1
clone size: NA
V gene: TRBV5-1
J gene: TRBJ2-6

CDR3 protein: CASSQGDTFYNSPLHF
CDR3 DNA: TGCGCCAGCAGCCAGGGCGACACCTTTTATAATTCACCCCTCCACTTT
D gene: NA
clone size: many
V gene: TRBV4-1
J gene: TRBJ1-6

CDR3 protein: CASSFGHMEGQPQHF
CDR3 DNA: TGTGCCAGCAGTTTCGGGCACATGGAAGGGCAGCCCCAGCATTTT
D gene: NA
clone size: NA
V gene: TRBV6-2/TRBV6-3
J gene: TRBJ1-5

CDR3 protein: CASARADTGELFF
CDR3 DNA: TGTGCCAGCGCCCGTGCGGACACCGGGGAGCTGTTTTTT
D gene: NA
clone size: NA
V gene: TRBV7-9
J gene: TRBJ2-2

CDR3 protein: CASSFLPGQILIYSNQPQHF
CDR3 DNA: TGTGCCAGCAGTTTCCTTCCGGGACAGATACTTATTTATAGCAATCAGCCCCAGCATTTT
D gene: TRBD1
clone size: NA
V gene: TRBV28
J gene: TRBJ1-5

CDR3 protein: CASGLAEREQYF
CDR3 DNA: TGTGCCAGCGGGCTAGCGGAGAGGGAGCAGTACTTC
D gene: TRBD2
clone size: few
V gene: TRBV10-2
J gene: TRBJ2-7

CDR3 protein: CASGPKTGVLDTQYF
CDR3 DNA: TGTGCCAGCGGACCGAAGACAGGGGTCTTGGATACGCAGTATTTT
D gene: TRBD1
clone size: few
V gene: TRBV5-6
J gene: TRBJ2-3

CDR3 protein: CASSKTDRDFNEQFF
CDR3 DNA: TGTGCCAGCAGCAAAACAGACCGGGACTTCAATGAGCAGTTCTTC
D gene: NA
clone size: NA
V gene: TRBV9
J gene: TRBJ2-1

CDR3 protein: CASSDWASNTEAFF
CDR3 DNA: TGTGCCAGCAGTGACTGGGCATCGAACACTGAAGCTTTCTTT
D gene: NA
clone size: NA
V gene: TRBV2
J gene: TRBJ1-1

CDR3 protein: CAGGRLAGVETQYF
CDR3 DNA: TGTGCCGGCGGGAGACTAGCGGGAGTAGAGACCCAGTACTTC
D gene: TRBD2
clone size: once
V gene: TRBV10-2
J gene: TRBJ2-5

CDR3 protein: CASSHAGDYTF
CDR3 DNA: TGTGCCAGCAGCCACGCCGGTGACTACACCTTC
D gene: NA
clone size: NA
V gene: TRBV6-2/TRBV6-3
J gene: TRBJ1-2

CDR3 protein: CASSLSGRQGGDEEFF
CDR3 DNA: TGTGCCAGCAGCTTGAGCGGTCGGCAGGGGGGGGATGAGGAGTTCTTC
D gene: NA
clone size: NA
V gene: TRBV5-4
J gene: TRBJ2-1

CDR3 protein: CASSPIGSPGNQPQHF
CDR3 DNA: TGTGCCAGCAGTCCTATTGGCTCACCGGGGAATCAGCCCCAGCATTTT
D gene: NA
clone size: few
V gene: TRBV28
J gene: TRBJ1-5

CDR3 protein: CASSLDLTGRAEAFF
CDR3 DNA: TGTGCCAGCAGCCTCGACCTAACAGGGCGGGCTGAAGCTTTCTTT
D gene: NA
clone size: once
V gene: TRBV5-5
J gene: TRBJ1-1

CDR3 protein: CVSSLDVRRTNTEAFF
CDR3 DNA: TGTGTCAGCAGCTTGGATGTTCGGCGGACAAACACTGAAGCTTTCTTT
D gene: NA
clone size: NA
V gene: TRBV5-4
J gene: TRBJ1-1

CDR3 protein: CASSQLAGADEQFF
CDR3 DNA: TGTGCCAGCAGCCAACTAGCGGGAGCGGACGAGCAGTTCTTC
D gene: TRBD2
clone size: NA
V gene: TRBV5-6
J gene: TRBJ2-1

CDR3 protein: CASRVHSVWTAPNTEAFF
CDR3 DNA: TGTGCCAGCAGAGTGCATTCGGTCTGGACAGCCCCGAACACTGAAGCTTTCTTT
D gene: NA
clone size: many
V gene: TRBV6-1
J gene: TRBJ1-1

CDR3 protein: CASGDSSSSYNERFF
CDR3 DNA: TGTGCCAGCGGCGACTCTAGTTCATCCTACAATGAGCGGTTCTTC
D gene: NA
clone size: NA
V gene: TRBV11-1
J gene: TRBJ2-1

CDR3 protein: CASSLRQGAEQLFF
CDR3 DNA: TGTGCCAGCAGCTTAAGGCAGGGGGCTGAACAACTGTTTTTT
D gene: TRBD1
clone size: NA
V gene: TRBV11-2
J gene: TRBJ1-4

CDR3 protein: CSSRGTSDEQFF
CDR3 DNA: TGTTCCAGCAGGGGGACTAGCGATGAACAGTTCTTC
D gene: TRBD2
clone size: NA
V gene: TRBV6-6
J gene: TRBJ2-1

CDR3 protein: CASSRAGGFSYNEQFF
CDR3 DNA: TGTGCCAGCAGTCGAGCCGGCGGTTTCTCCTACAATGAGCAGTTCTTC
D gene: NA
clone size: NA
V gene: TRBV28
J gene: TRBJ2-1

CDR3 protein: CASSYAGVRDTGELFF
CDR3 DNA: TGTGCCAGCAGCTATGCAGGGGTTCGAGACACCGGGGAGCTGTTTTTT
D gene: NA
clone size: NA
V gene: TRBV5-8
J gene: TRBJ2-2

CDR3 protein: CASSESIDRDIQHF
CDR3 DNA: TGTGCCAGCAGTGAATCTATCGACAGGGACATTCAGCACTTC
D gene: TRBD1
clone size: many
V gene: TRBV6-1
J gene: TRBJ2-4

CDR3 protein: CASSEQQGGHTEVFF
CDR3 DNA: TGTGCCAGCAGTGAGCAACAGGGGGGCCACACTGAAGTTTTCTTT
D gene: TRBD1
clone size: NA
V gene: TRBV6-5
J gene: TRBJ1-1

CDR3 protein: CASSLMRLAGGGRLEAQYF
CDR3 DNA: TGTGCCAGCAGCTTGATGAGACTAGCGGGAGGGGGTCGGCTAGAGGCCCAGTACTTC
D gene: TRBD2
clone size: NA
V gene: TRBV5-6
J gene: TRBJ2-5

CDR3 protein: CASSDPSSGTDTQYF
CDR3 DNA: TGTGCCAGCAGTGACCCGAGCAGCGGGACAGATACGCAGTATTTT
D gene: NA
clone size: NA
V gene: TRBV2
J gene: TRBJ2-3

CDR3 protein: CASSPLTVQETQYF
CDR3 DNA: TGTGCCAGCAGCCCCCTGACGGTACAAGAGACCCAGTACTTC
D gene: NA
clone size: few
V gene: TRBV7-9
J gene: TRBJ2-5

CDR3 protein: CSVNHDEQFF
CDR3 DNA: TGCAGCGTCAACCACGATGAGCAGTTCTTC
D gene: NA
clone size: NA
V gene: TRBV29-1
J gene: TRBJ2-1

CDR3 protein: CSATTGGHQPQHF
CDR3 DNA: TGCAGCGCCACCACAGGGGGGCATCAGCCCCAGCATTTT
D gene: TRBD1
clone size: many
V gene: TRBV29-1
J gene: TRBJ1-5

CDR3 protein: CASSLESLAGPEQFF
CDR3 DNA: TGTGCCAGCAGCTTAGAATCACTAGCGGGCCCTGAGCAGTTCTTC
D gene: TRBD2
clone size: many
V gene: TRBV7-8
J gene: TRBJ2-1

CDR3 protein: CASSFQSVRTESFF
CDR3 DNA: TGTGCCAGCAGCTTCCAGTCGGTGCGCACTGAATCTTTCTTT
D gene: NA
clone size: NA
V gene: TRBV12-3/TRBV12-4
J gene: TRBJ1-1

CDR3 protein: CASKPLEATAFF
CDR3 DNA: TGTGCCAGCAAGCCGCTTGAGGCGACAGCTTTCTTT
D gene: NA
clone size: NA
V gene: TRBV12-3/TRBV12-4
J gene: TRBJ1-1

CDR3 protein: CSAVGGLAGGNEQFF
CDR3 DNA: TGTAGCGCTGTAGGCGGACTAGCGGGAGGGAATGAGCAGTTCTTC
D gene: TRBD2
clone size: NA
V gene: TRBV29-1
J gene: TRBJ2-1

CDR3 protein: CASSNQGADTQYF
CDR3 DNA: TGCGCCAGCAGCAACCAGGGGGCTGATACGCAGTATTTT
D gene: TRBD1
clone size: NA
V gene: TRBV5-1
J gene: TRBJ2-3

CDR3 protein: CANSLSRLSTDTQYF
CDR3 DNA: TGTGCCAATAGCTTATCCCGACTTAGCACAGATACGCAGTATTTT
D gene: NA
clone size: few
V gene: TRBV11-3
J gene: TRBJ2-3

CDR3 protein: CTSSQDNGSNEKLFF
CDR3 DNA: TGCACCAGCAGCCAAGATAACGGGAGCAATGAAAAACTGTTTTTT
D gene: NA
clone size: NA
V gene: TRBV4-3
J gene: TRBJ1-4

CDR3 protein: CSASTGVKLSYEQYF
CDR3 DNA: TGCAGTGCTAGCACCGGGGTGAAACTCTCCTACGAGCAGTACTTC
D gene: NA
clone size: once
V gene: TRBV20-1
J gene: TRBJ2-7

CDR3 protein: CASSSRGGVDEKLFF
CDR3 DNA: TGCGCCAGCAGCTCCCGTGGGGGCGTTGATGAAAAACTGTTTTTT
D gene: NA
clone size: NA
V gene: TRBV5-1
J gene: TRBJ1-4

CDR3 protein: CASSVTGRETQYF
CDR3 DNA: TGTGCCAGCAGCGTCACAGGGAGAGAGACCCAGTACTTC
D gene: NA
clone size: few
V gene: TRBV5-4
J gene: TRBJ2-5

CDR3 protein: CASSDRRLYEQYF
CDR3 DNA: TGTGCCAGCAGCGACAGGCGACTCTACGAGCAGTACTTC
D gene: NA
clone size: many
V gene: TRBV11-1
J gene: TRBJ2-7

CDR3 protein: CASREVGNQPQHF
CDR3 DNA: TGTGCCAGCAGGGAGGTTGGCAATCAGCCCCAGCATTTT
D gene: NA
clone size: once
V gene: TRBV2
J gene: TRBJ1-5

CDR3 protein: CASSARQGVGTDTQYF
CDR3 DNA: TGTGCCAGTAGTGCCAGACAGGGAGTGGGCACAGATACGCAGTATTTT
D gene: TRBD1
clone size: NA
V gene: TRBV12-3/TRBV12-4
J gene: TRBJ2-3

CDR3 protein: CASSYTRTFSGNTIYF
CDR3 DNA: TGTGCCAGCAGTTACACTAGAACCTTCTCTGGAAACACCATATATTTT
D gene: NA
clone size: NA
V gene: TRBV6-5
J gene: TRBJ1-3

CDR3 protein: CASSLNRQVDTQHF
CDR3 DNA: TGTGCCAGCAGCTTAAACCGACAAGTGGATACGCAGCATTTT
D gene: NA
clone size: NA
V gene: TRBV11-2
J gene: TRBJ1-5

CDR3 protein: CASSDPSGATATQYF
CDR3 DNA: TGTGCCAGCAGCGATCCTTCCGGGGCCACTGCGACCCAGTACTTC
D gene: NA
clone size: NA
V gene: TRBV28
J gene: TRBJ2-5

CDR3 protein: CANSGGTAPNYGYTF
CDR3 DNA: TGTGCCAACAGTGGAGGGACAGCTCCTAACTATGGCTACACCTTC
D gene: TRBD1
clone size: few
V gene: TRBV6-2/TRBV6-3
J gene: TRBJ1-2

CDR3 protein: CTSSQEWDSNQLQHF
CDR3 DNA: TGTACCAGCAGCCAAGAGTGGGATAGCAATCAGCTCCAGCATTTT
D gene: NA
clone size: NA
V gene: TRBV4-2
J gene: TRBJ1-5

CDR3 protein: CASRNRGTSYEQYF
CDR3 DNA: TGTGCCAGCAGGAACAGGGGAACATCCTACGAGCAGTACTTC
D gene: TRBD1
clone size: few
V gene: TRBV28
J gene: TRBJ2-7

CDR3 protein: CASSTGQGSVETQYF
CDR3 DNA: TGCGCCAGCAGCACGGGACAGGGATCCGTAGAGACCCAGTACTTC
D gene: TRBD1
clone size: NA
V gene: TRBV5-1
J gene: TRBJ2-5

CDR3 protein: CASSLYGTGNTEAFF
CDR3 DNA: TGTGCCAGCAGCTTGTATGGGACGGGGAACACTGAAGCTTTCTTT
D gene: NA
clone size: few
V gene: TRBV5-6
J gene: TRBJ1-1

CDR3 protein: CASSLDRQAFSGNTIHF
CDR3 DNA: TGTGCCAGCAGCTTAGATCGACAGGCGTTCTCTGGAAACACCATACATTTT
D gene: NA
clone size: NA
V gene: TRBV11-2
J gene: TRBJ1-3

CDR3 protein: CASSSRPDATYEQYF
CDR3 DNA: TGTGCCAGCAGTTCCCGCCCTGACGCCACCTACGAGCAGTACTTC
D gene: NA
clone size: NA
V gene: TRBV5-5
J gene: TRBJ2-7

CDR3 protein: CASRPHDSGNTGELFF
CDR3 DNA: TGTGCCAGCAGACCCCATGATAGCGGGAACACCGGGGAGCTGTTTTTT
D gene: NA
clone size: NA
V gene: TRBV28
J gene: TRBJ2-2

CDR3 protein: CASSPGGVMGDTQYF
CDR3 DNA: TGTGCCAGCAGTCCAGGAGGCGTCATGGGAGATACGCAGTATTTT
D gene: NA
clone size: NA
V gene: TRBV28
J gene: TRBJ2-3

CDR3 protein: CASSFHRDSGANVLTF
CDR3 DNA: TGTGCCAGCAGCTTCCACAGGGACTCCGGGGCCAACGTCCTGACTTTC
D gene: NA
clone size: NA
V gene: TRBV11-2
J gene: TRBJ2-6

CDR3 protein: CASSLGEYLCGEQFF
CDR3 DNA: TGTGCCAGCAGCTTAGGGGAGTACCTGTGTGGTGAGCAGTTCTTC
D gene: NA
clone size: NA
V gene: TRBV11-2
J gene: TRBJ2-1

CDR3 protein: CASSLRVVAGFSYEQYF
CDR3 DNA: TGTGCCAGCAGTTTAAGGGTGGTGGCGGGGTTTTCCTACGAGCAGTACTTC
D gene: NA
clone size: few
V gene: TRBV12-3/TRBV12-4
J gene: TRBJ2-7